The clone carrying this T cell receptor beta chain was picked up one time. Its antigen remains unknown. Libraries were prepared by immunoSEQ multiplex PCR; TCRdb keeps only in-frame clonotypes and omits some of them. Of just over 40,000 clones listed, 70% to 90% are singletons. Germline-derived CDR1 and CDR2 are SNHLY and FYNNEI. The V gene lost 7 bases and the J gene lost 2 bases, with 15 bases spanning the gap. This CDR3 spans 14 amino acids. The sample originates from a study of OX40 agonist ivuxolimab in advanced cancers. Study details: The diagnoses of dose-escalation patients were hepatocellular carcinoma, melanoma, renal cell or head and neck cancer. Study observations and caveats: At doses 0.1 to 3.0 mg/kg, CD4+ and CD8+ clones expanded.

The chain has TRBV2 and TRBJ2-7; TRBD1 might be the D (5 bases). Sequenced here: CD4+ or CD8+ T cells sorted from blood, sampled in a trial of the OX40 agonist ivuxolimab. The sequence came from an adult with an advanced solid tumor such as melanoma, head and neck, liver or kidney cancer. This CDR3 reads CASTKGMGPYEQYF. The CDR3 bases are TGTGCCAGCACGAAGGGGATGGGGCCCTACGAGCAGTACTTC.